This T cell receptor beta chain was captured in a study of control samples from healthy donors and cancer patients. Repertoires were generated with immunoSEQ multiplex PCR, while TCRdb's copy carries only in-frame clones and drops some. Altogether around 7,800 clones are present, more than 65% being singletons, with the ten largest covering about 30%. The CDR3 loop spans 13 amino acids. From germline, CDR1 is MNHEY and CDR2 SVGAGI. V shed 6 bases, J shed 5 bases, and the junction held 5 bases outside the gene matches. This receptor was taken from a man between 65 and 80 years old with lung cancer. The J gene is TRBJ2-5, the V gene TRBV6-5; 8 bases line up with TRBD2. The sequenced sample was PBMCs. The CDR3 DNA is TGTGCCAGCAGACCCGGGAGGGGCGAGACCCAGTACTTC. Protein: CASRPGRGETQYF.